A selection of T cell receptor beta chains follows, all from one sample in a study of control samples from healthy donors and cancer patients. The protocol was immunoSEQ multiplex PCR, while the TCRdb copy is restricted to in-frame clones and leaves out a portion. The repertoire holds approximately 70,000 clones, with 90% as singletons. Sequenced material: PBMCs. These receptors were collected from a woman in her fifties or sixties with colorectal cancer. The CDR3 runs from the conserved cysteine through the conserved F or W. The D gene is left open where the match is weak. Size values are once, few and many counts, or a class for expanded clones, and some rows have none.

d_gene: .; j_gene: TRBJ1-1; v_gene: TRBV28; abundance: once; CDR3aa: CASSLSPPVNTEAFF; CDR3nt: TGTGCCAGCAGTTTATCCCCGCCGGTGAACACTGAAGCTTTCTTT
d_gene: TRBD1; j_gene: TRBJ1-2; v_gene: TRBV28; abundance: .; CDR3aa: CASRRTGGGYGYTF; CDR3nt: TGTGCCAGCAGGCGGACAGGGGGCGGCTATGGCTACACCTTC
d_gene: TRBD2; j_gene: TRBJ2-3; v_gene: TRBV10-3; abundance: .; CDR3aa: CAISAAGGPTDTQYF; CDR3nt: TGTGCCATCAGTGCAGCGGGGGGGCCCACAGATACGCAGTATTTT
d_gene: .; j_gene: TRBJ2-2; v_gene: TRBV14; abundance: .; CDR3aa: CASSLQATTNTGELFF; CDR3nt: TGTGCCAGCAGCCTCCAAGCGACGACGAACACCGGGGAGCTGTTTTTT
d_gene: TRBD1; j_gene: TRBJ1-1; v_gene: TRBV10-3; abundance: .; CDR3aa: CAISWVGQGGNTEAFF; CDR3nt: TGTGCCATCTCGTGGGTCGGACAGGGAGGCAACACTGAAGCTTTCTTT
d_gene: .; j_gene: TRBJ1-1; v_gene: TRBV30; abundance: .; CDR3aa: CAWSPLRGPTEAFF; CDR3nt: TGTGCCTGGAGCCCTCTAAGAGGACCCACTGAAGCTTTCTTT
d_gene: .; j_gene: TRBJ2-7; v_gene: TRBV11-1; abundance: once; CDR3aa: CASSPDPLPKEQYF; CDR3nt: TGTGCCAGCAGCCCCGACCCCCTACCTAAGGAGCAGTACTTC
d_gene: .; j_gene: TRBJ2-7; v_gene: TRBV10-3; abundance: .; CDR3aa: CATSDRRDYEQYF; CDR3nt: TGTGCCACCTCAGACCGGAGAGACTACGAGCAGTACTTC
d_gene: .; j_gene: TRBJ1-1; v_gene: TRBV28; abundance: .; CDR3aa: CASSLIGLTEAFF; CDR3nt: TGTGCCAGCAGTTTAATAGGCTTAACTGAAGCTTTCTTT
d_gene: .; j_gene: TRBJ1-2; v_gene: TRBV6-1; abundance: once; CDR3aa: CASSEDRDRYGYTF; CDR3nt: TGTGCCAGCAGTGAAGACCGGGATCGGTATGGCTACACCTTC
d_gene: TRBD1; j_gene: TRBJ1-2; v_gene: TRBV5-6; abundance: .; CDR3aa: CASSLSGTGVYGYTF; CDR3nt: TGTGCCAGCAGCTTGAGCGGGACAGGAGTATATGGCTACACCTTC
d_gene: TRBD2; j_gene: TRBJ2-1; v_gene: TRBV6-6; abundance: .; CDR3aa: CASTNERGRSYNEQFF; CDR3nt: TGTGCCAGCACTAACGAGCGGGGGCGGTCCTACAATGAGCAGTTCTTC
d_gene: .; j_gene: TRBJ1-2; v_gene: TRBV19; abundance: few; CDR3aa: CASSTGHFDGYTF; CDR3nt: TGTGCCAGTAGTACCGGACACTTCGATGGCTACACCTTC
d_gene: .; j_gene: TRBJ1-5; v_gene: TRBV6-2/TRBV6-3; abundance: .; CDR3aa: CASSYSGTRSINQPQHF; CDR3nt: TGTGCCAGCAGTTACTCCGGGACACGGTCTATCAATCAGCCCCAGCATTTT
d_gene: .; j_gene: TRBJ1-1; v_gene: TRBV5-5; abundance: .; CDR3aa: CASSLGTGNAFF; CDR3nt: TGTGCCAGCAGCTTGGGCACAGGGAACGCTTTCTTT
d_gene: .; j_gene: TRBJ2-1; v_gene: TRBV19; abundance: .; CDR3aa: CASSSTEYSSYNEQFF; CDR3nt: TGTGCCAGTAGTTCGACGGAATACAGCTCCTACAATGAGCAGTTCTTC
d_gene: TRBD1; j_gene: TRBJ1-1; v_gene: TRBV7-8; abundance: .; CDR3aa: CASSLLGTGANTEAFF; CDR3nt: TGTGCCAGCAGCTTGCTTGGGACAGGGGCGAACACTGAAGCTTTCTTT
d_gene: TRBD1; j_gene: TRBJ1-1; v_gene: TRBV29-1; abundance: .; CDR3aa: CSVWTGDTEAFF; CDR3nt: TGCAGCGTGTGGACAGGGGATACTGAAGCTTTCTTT
d_gene: TRBD1; j_gene: TRBJ2-7; v_gene: TRBV15; abundance: .; CDR3aa: CATSREGGPGYEQYF; CDR3nt: TGTGCCACCAGCAGAGAAGGGGGCCCCGGGTACGAGCAGTACTTC
d_gene: TRBD2; j_gene: TRBJ2-7; v_gene: TRBV6-8; abundance: .; CDR3aa: CASPARGLAVYEQYF; CDR3nt: TGTGCCAGCCCAGCTCGAGGGCTAGCGGTTTACGAGCAGTACTTC